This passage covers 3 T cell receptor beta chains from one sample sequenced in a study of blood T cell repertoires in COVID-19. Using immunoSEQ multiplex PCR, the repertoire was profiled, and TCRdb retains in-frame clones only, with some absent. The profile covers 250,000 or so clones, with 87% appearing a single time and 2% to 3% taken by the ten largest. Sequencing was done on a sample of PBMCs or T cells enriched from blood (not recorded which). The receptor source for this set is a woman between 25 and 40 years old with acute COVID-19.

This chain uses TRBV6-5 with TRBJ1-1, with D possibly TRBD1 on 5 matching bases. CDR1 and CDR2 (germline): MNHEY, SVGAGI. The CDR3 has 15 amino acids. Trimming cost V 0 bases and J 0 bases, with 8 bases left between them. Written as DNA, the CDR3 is TGTGCCAGCAGTTACTCAAGACAGATGAACACTGAAGCTTTCTTT. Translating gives CASSYSRQMNTEAFF.

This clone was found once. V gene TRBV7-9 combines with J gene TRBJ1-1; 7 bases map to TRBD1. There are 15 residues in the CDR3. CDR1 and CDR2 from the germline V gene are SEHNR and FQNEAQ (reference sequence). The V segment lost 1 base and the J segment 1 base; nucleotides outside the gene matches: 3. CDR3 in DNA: TGTGCCAGCAGCTTAGGGGACAGTAAGAACACTGAAGCTTTCTTT. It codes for CASSLGDSKNTEAFF.

The CDR3 loop is CASSFLQGATNEKLFF. The CDR3 nucleotides are TGCGCCAGCAGCTTTCTCCAGGGGGCTACTAATGAAAAACTGTTTTTT. The J gene is TRBJ1-4, the V gene TRBV5-1, with TRBD1 identical over 8 bases. V gave up 2 bases and J gave up 2 bases; unmatched junction bases: 5. Germline CDR1 reads SGHRS; CDR2 reads YFSETQ. CDR3 length: 16 amino acids.